This T cell receptor beta chain comes out of a study of T-cell reconstitution after alpha-beta-depleted transplantation in children. The TCRbeta library was prepared with unique molecular identifiers. MiXCR was run by TCRdb on the PCR reads, yielding one entry per CDR3 protein. The sample consists of under 250,000 distinct CDR3 sequences, approximately 19% of them appearing once. In germline, CDR1 is SGHNT, CDR2 YENEEA. Trimming cost V 5 bases and J 4 bases, with 11 bases left between them. This CDR3 spans 13 amino acids. This clonotype has only a few counts. This chain uses TRBV11-3 with TRBJ2-5; no clear D gene. The TCR comes from a male patient aged 2 to 9 who had a stem cell transplant for acute lymphoblastic leukemia, so the T cells may come from the graft donor. Source: PBMCs, mostly from graft donor cells, taken 360 days after TCRalphabeta/CD19-depleted stem cell transplant. CDR3 sequence (DNA): TGTGCCAGCAGCCCCCAGGATGGAGAGACCCAGTACTTC. Amino acid sequence: CASSPQDGETQYF.